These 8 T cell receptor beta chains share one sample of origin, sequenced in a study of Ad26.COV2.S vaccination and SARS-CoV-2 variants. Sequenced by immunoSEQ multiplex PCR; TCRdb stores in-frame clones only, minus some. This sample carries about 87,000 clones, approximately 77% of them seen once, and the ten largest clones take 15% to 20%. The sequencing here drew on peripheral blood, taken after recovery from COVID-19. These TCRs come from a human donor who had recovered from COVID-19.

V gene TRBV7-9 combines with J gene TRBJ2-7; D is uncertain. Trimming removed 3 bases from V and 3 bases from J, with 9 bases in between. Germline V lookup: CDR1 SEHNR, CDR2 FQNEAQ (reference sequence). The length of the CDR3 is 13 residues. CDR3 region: CASSFDGHYEQYF. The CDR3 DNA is TGTGCCAGCAGCTTCGACGGCCACTACGAGCAGTACTTC. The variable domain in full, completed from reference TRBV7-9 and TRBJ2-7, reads DTGVSQNPRHKITKRGQNVTFRCDPISEHNRLYWYRQTLGQGPEFLTYFQNEAQLEKSRLLSDRFSAERPKGSFSTLEIQRTEQGDSAMYLCASSFDGHYEQYFGPGTRLTVT.

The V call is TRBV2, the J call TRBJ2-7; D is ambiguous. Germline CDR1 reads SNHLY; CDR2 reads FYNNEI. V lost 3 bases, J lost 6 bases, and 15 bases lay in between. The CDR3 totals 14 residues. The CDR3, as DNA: TGTGCCAGCAGTGACTGGCGGTCATCCGGCGAGCAGTACTTC. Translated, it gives CASSDWRSSGEQYF. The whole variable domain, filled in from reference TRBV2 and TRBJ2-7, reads EPEVTQTPSHQVTQMGQEVILRCVPISNHLYFYWYRQILGQKVEFLVSFYNNEISEKSEIFDDQFSVERPDGSNFTLKIRSTKLEDSAMYFCASSDWRSSGEQYFGPGTRLTVT.

The CDR3 region is CSVDNRGQDRRGTYTSTDTQYF. In DNA, the CDR3 is TGCAGCGTTGATAACAGGGGGCAGGATCGCCGTGGCACATACACTAGCACAGATACGCAGTATTTT. This chain links TRBV29-1 with TRBJ2-3, with 9 bases fitting TRBD1. This CDR3 comprises 22 residues. Germline trimming cut 3 bases from V and 0 bases from J; bases unmatched to any gene: 25. Per germline, CDR1 SQVTM and CDR2 ANQGSEA.

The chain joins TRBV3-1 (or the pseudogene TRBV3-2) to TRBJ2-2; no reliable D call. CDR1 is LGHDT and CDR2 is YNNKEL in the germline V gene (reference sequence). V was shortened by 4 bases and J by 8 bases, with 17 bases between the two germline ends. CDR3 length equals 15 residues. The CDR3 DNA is TGTGCCAGCAGCCTTACCAGAGGAGAAGAGGGGGAGCTGTTTTTT. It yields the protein CASSLTRGEEGELFF.

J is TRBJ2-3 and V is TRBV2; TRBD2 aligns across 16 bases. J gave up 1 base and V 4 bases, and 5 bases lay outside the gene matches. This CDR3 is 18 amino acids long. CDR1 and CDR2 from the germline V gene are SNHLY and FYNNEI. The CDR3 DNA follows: TGTGCCAGCAGTGCAGGGACTAGCGGGAGGGGACGCACAGATACGCAGTATTTT. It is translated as CASSAGTSGRGRTDTQYF.

The CDR3 here is CASRNVGGMGWDQPQHF. CDR3 DNA: TGTGCCAGCAGGAATGTCGGGGGTATGGGATGGGATCAGCCCCAGCATTTT. The genes are TRBV28 and TRBJ1-5; TRBD1 is a possible D gene (5 bases). The CDR3 runs 17 residues. V gave up 6 bases and J gave up 5 bases, with 23 bases separating them. The germline V gene has CDR1 MDHEN and CDR2 SYDVKM.

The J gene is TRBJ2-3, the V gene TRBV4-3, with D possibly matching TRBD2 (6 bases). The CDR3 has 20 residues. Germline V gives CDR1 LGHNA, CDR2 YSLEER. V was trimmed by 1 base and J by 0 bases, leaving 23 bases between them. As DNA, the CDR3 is TGCGCCAGCAGCCAAGCCGGGATAGCGGCAAGGACCGAGAGCACAGATACGCAGTATTTT. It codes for CASSQAGIAARTESTDTQYF.

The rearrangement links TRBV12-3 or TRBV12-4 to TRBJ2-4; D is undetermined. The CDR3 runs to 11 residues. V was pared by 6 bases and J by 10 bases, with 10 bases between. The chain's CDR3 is CASSPGFIQYF. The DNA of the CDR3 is TGTGCCAGCAGCCCAGGCTTTATTCAGTACTTC.